These 21 T cell receptor beta chains were sequenced from one sample in a study of CD8 T cells in Susac syndrome. Random hexamers served to reverse transcribe roughly 0.45 to 1 ug RNA. TCRdb analysed the immunoSEQ multiplex PCR reads with MiXCR anew, one entry per CDR3 protein. The sample lists 150,000 to 200,000 distinct CDR3 sequences; around 93% were seen once. Sequencing used CD4+ T cells from PBMCs. All receptors derive from a human donor in good health.

The J gene is TRBJ2-2, the V gene TRBV4-1; 7 bases line up with TRBD2. This CDR3 has 17 residues. Germline-derived CDR1 and CDR2 are MGHRA and YSYEKL. With 1 base clipped from V and 6 bases from J, the junction kept 11 bases outside the gene matches. The CDR3 loop reads CASSQAATHRGAGELFF. As DNA, the CDR3 is TGCGCCAGCAGCCAAGCGGCGACCCATCGGGGGGCCGGGGAGCTGTTTTTT.

V usage is TRBV9 and J usage is TRBJ1-3, with a tentative D call TRBD1 (6 bases). CDR3 size: 16 residues. Trimming pared 4 bases from V and 0 bases from J, leaving 14 bases between. Germline assignment: CDR1 SGDLS and CDR2 YYNGEE. In DNA form, the CDR3 reads TGTGCCAGCAGCCCCAGGGGACAAAACTCTGGAAACACCATATATTTT. Its translation is CASSPRGQNSGNTIYF.

This chain joins TRBV29-1 and TRBJ2-3, with 7 nucleotides matching TRBD1. V shed 4 bases, J shed 2 bases, and the junction held 12 bases outside the gene matches. The CDR3 has 16 amino acids. CDR1 is SQVTM, CDR2 ANQGSEA, per germline. The CDR3: CSVGTSGTAPTDTQYF. In DNA form, the CDR3 reads TGCAGCGTTGGGACGTCCGGGACAGCCCCCACAGATACGCAGTATTTT.

The V call is TRBV10-3, the J call TRBJ2-7; 10 nucleotides align to TRBD1. Germline-derived CDR1 and CDR2 are ENHRY and SYGVKD. Unmatched junction bases numbered 5, after V lost 6 bases and J lost 6 bases. The CDR3 extends over 13 amino acids. The CDR3 DNA is TGTGCCATCAGGGACAGGGGGGATGGCGAGCAGTACTTC. It codes for CAIRDRGDGEQYF.

The chain uses TRBV12-3 or TRBV12-4 and TRBJ2-5; tentatively, D is TRBD2 (5 bases). V lost 6 bases and J 1 base, leaving 15 bases between the germline ends. The CDR3 contains 15 residues. Here the CDR3 DNA reads TGTGCCAGCAGCCTGAAGGACGGACTCCAAGAGACCCAGTACTTC. Amino acid sequence: CASSLKDGLQETQYF.

This chain's CDR3 is CASSQNSGANTGELFF. In nucleotides, the CDR3 is TGTGCCAGCAGCCAAAATAGCGGGGCGAACACCGGGGAGCTGTTTTTT. The chain recombines TRBV2 with TRBJ2-2; 8 bases align to TRBD2. V dropped 6 bases and J dropped 0; count of bases not matched to a gene: 6. The CDR3 has 16 amino acids. The germline gives CDR1 SNHLY, CDR2 FYNNEI.

The chain uses TRBV7-2 and TRBJ2-7; D gene uncertain. Germline CDR1 SGHTA, CDR2 FQGNSA. Trimming took off 6 bases at V and 3 bases at J, with 18 bases between the two ends. This CDR3 contains 15 residues. CDR3 protein: CASRPSWVGDYEQYF. As DNA, the CDR3 is TGTGCCAGCAGGCCTTCGTGGGTTGGGGACTACGAGCAGTACTTC.

The CDR3 loop reads CASSQAPGRGEKLFF. In DNA, the CDR3 is TGCGCCAGCAGCCAAGCTCCGGGAAGGGGTGAAAAACTGTTTTTT. This rearrangement joins TRBV4-1 to TRBJ1-4; the D gene is possibly TRBD1 (5 bases). Trimming stripped 1 base from V and 7 bases from J, with 13 bases between. CDR1 and CDR2 (germline): MGHRA, YSYEKL. The length of the CDR3 is 15 residues.

V usage is TRBV9 and J usage is TRBJ2-3; TRBD2 aligns across 10 bases. CDR1 and CDR2 from the germline V gene are SGDLS and YYNGEE. CDR3 length: 16 amino acids. After removal of 3 bases from V and 1 base from J, the junction contained 5 bases not matched to a gene. DNA of the CDR3: TGTGCCAGCAGCGGTAGGACTAGCGGACGCACAGATACGCAGTATTTT. Its protein product is CASSGRTSGRTDTQYF.

Only one count was recorded for this clonotype. J is TRBJ1-1 and V is TRBV7-3; D gene uncertain. This CDR3 spans 13 amino acids. Deletions cut 6 bases from V and 0 bases from J, with 8 bases between. Germline CDR1 and CDR2: SGHTA and FQGTGA. Here the CDR3 DNA reads TGTGCCAGCAGAGCAGGTATGAACACTGAAGCTTTCTTT. This codes for CASRAGMNTEAFF.

The rearrangement uses TRBV18 and TRBJ2-3; D is unclear. The CDR3 loop spans 14 amino acids. The V gene lost 2 bases and the J gene lost 2 bases, with 8 bases spanning the gap. The germline V gene has CDR1 KGHSH and CDR2 LQKENI. This chain's CDR3 is CASSPSPLTDTQYF. The CDR3 bases are TGTGCCAGCTCACCAAGCCCCCTCACAGATACGCAGTATTTT.

V gene TRBV19 combines with J gene TRBJ1-5; 7 nucleotides align to TRBD1. The CDR3 is made up of 15 amino acids. In germline, CDR1 is LNHDA, CDR2 SQIVND (reference sequence). V gave up 6 bases and J gave up 2 bases; unmatched junction bases: 7. The CDR3 sequence: CASSRLGQGNQPQHF. DNA of the CDR3: TGTGCCAGTAGCCGACTTGGACAGGGCAATCAGCCCCAGCATTTT.

This clonotype appeared once. This chain links TRBV18 with TRBJ1-3; D gene ambiguous. V lost 0 bases, J lost 5 bases, and 8 bases lay in between. The CDR3 has 14 residues. Germline V gives CDR1 KGHSH, CDR2 LQKENI. CDR3 sequence reads: CASSPPNGRNTIYF. Here the CDR3 DNA reads TGTGCCAGCTCACCACCGAACGGCAGAAACACCATATATTTT.

This chain's CDR3 is CASSLAGQSKQYF. CDR3 DNA sequence: TGCGCCAGCAGCTTGGCGGGACAAAGTAAGCAGTACTTC. The chain has TRBV5-1 and TRBJ2-7; possibly TRBD1 for D (6 bases). Germline CDR1 reads SGHRS; CDR2 reads YFSETQ. The CDR3 extends over 13 amino acids. With 0 bases removed from V and 8 bases from J, the gap between germline ends came to 12 bases.

The CDR3 protein is CASSFPGANVLTF. Written as DNA, the CDR3 is TGTGCCAGCAGTTTTCCCGGGGCCAACGTCCTGACTTTC. The rearrangement links TRBV27 to TRBJ2-6, with D unresolved. V gave up 3 bases and J gave up 4 bases, with 4 bases separating them. The germline V gene encodes CDR1 MNHEY and CDR2 SMNVEV (reference sequence). This CDR3 is 13 amino acids long.

The CDR3 sequence is CASSDILSSYEQYF. CDR3 DNA: TGTGCCAGCAGTGATATTCTGAGCTCCTACGAGCAGTACTTC. The chain employs TRBV2 and TRBJ2-7; D gene ambiguous. Trimming shortened V by 3 bases and J by 0 bases, and 9 bases separated the two germline ends. This CDR3 contains 14 residues. CDR1 is SNHLY and CDR2 is FYNNEI in the germline V gene.

The chain links TRBV12-3 or TRBV12-4 to TRBJ2-7, with no clear D. V lost 1 base and J lost 0, with 7 bases in between. This CDR3 contains 14 residues. In DNA form, the CDR3 reads TGTGCCAGCAGTTTAGGGCCAGCCTCCTACGAGCAGTACTTC. It yields the protein CASSLGPASYEQYF.

This chain joins TRBV29-1 and TRBJ2-3; TRBD2 is a possible D gene (5 bases). Trimming removed 7 bases at V and 5 bases at J, with 10 bases between. The CDR3 loop spans 11 amino acids. CDR1 SQVTM and CDR2 ANQGSEA come from the germline V gene. The CDR3 loop is CSAEGRDTQYF. The DNA of the CDR3 is TGCAGCGCCGAGGGTCGAGATACGCAGTATTTT.

V is TRBV2 and J is TRBJ1-5; D is ambiguous. The germline V gene has CDR1 SNHLY and CDR2 FYNNEI. This CDR3 contains 13 residues. Trimming shortened V by 3 bases and J by 5 bases, and 8 bases separated the two germline ends. Written as DNA, the CDR3 is TGTGCCAGCAGTGAGGATTGGGATCAGCCCCAGCATTTT. Encoded protein: CASSEDWDQPQHF.

The chain couples TRBV12-3 or TRBV12-4 to TRBJ1-3; possible D gene TRBD1, 6 bases. V was shortened by 6 bases and J by 0 bases, with 12 bases between the two germline ends. The CDR3 is made up of 15 amino acids. The CDR3 DNA follows: TGTGCCAGCAGACCAAACAGGGTCTCTGGAAACACCATATATTTT. This encodes CASRPNRVSGNTIYF.

The chain is built from TRBV27 and TRBJ2-3; D not resolved. The germline gives CDR1 MNHEY, CDR2 SMNVEV (reference sequence). V was trimmed by 0 bases and J by 6 bases, leaving 13 bases between them. The CDR3 contains 15 residues. The CDR3 nucleotides are TGTGCCAGCAGTTTATCTCTGGGATTGGGCGATACGCAGTATTTT. Its protein product is CASSLSLGLGDTQYF.